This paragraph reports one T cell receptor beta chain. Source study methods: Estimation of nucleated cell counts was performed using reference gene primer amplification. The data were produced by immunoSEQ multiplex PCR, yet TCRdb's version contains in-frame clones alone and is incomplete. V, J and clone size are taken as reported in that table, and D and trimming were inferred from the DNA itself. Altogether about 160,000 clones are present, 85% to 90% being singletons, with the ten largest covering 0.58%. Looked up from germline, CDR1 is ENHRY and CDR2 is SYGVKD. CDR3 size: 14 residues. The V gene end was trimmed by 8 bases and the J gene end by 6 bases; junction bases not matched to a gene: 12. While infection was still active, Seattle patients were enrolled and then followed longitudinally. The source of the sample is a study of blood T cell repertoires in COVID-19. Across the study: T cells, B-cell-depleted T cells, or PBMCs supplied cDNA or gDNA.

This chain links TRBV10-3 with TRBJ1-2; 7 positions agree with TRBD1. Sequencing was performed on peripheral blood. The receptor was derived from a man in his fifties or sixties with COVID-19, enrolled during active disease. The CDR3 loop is CAIRSAAGGHGYTF. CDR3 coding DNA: TGTGCCATCCGTTCGGCGGCAGGGGGTCATGGCTACACCTTC.